The text below deals with one T cell receptor (beta chain). Original handling: Reference gene primers were amplified, and this amplification served to estimate nucleated cell counts. Clones were sequenced by immunoSEQ multiplex PCR, and TCRdb holds only the in-frame ones, with some missing. Clonal size and the V and J genes are those of that table, whereas D and trimming came from the DNA. The table shows under 300,000 clones, with 70% to 90% occurring only once. These data are taken from a study of blood T cell repertoires in COVID-19. At the level of the study: In each case, the material was cDNA or gDNA derived from T cells, B-cell-depleted T cells, or PBMCs.

The sequence was collected from a woman aged 40 to 50 who had recovered from COVID-19. Sequenced sample: peripheral blood.

CDR3 nucleotides: TGTGCCAGCAGACCCGCCGGGACAGGGGCCCTCTCCTACGAGCAGTACTTC. Amino acids: CASRPAGTGALSYEQYF. The rearrangement uses TRBV28 and TRBJ2-7, with 10 bases lining up with TRBD1. The J segment lost 0 bases and the V segment lost 6 bases, leaving 11 bases of the junction unmatched. This CDR3 comprises 17 residues. Germline V CDR1 and CDR2: MDHEN, SYDVKM.